The 18 T cell receptor beta chains presented below share a single source sample, sequenced in a study of cytomegalovirus exposure and HLA in healthy donors. 13 Jbeta primers and 60 Vbeta primers were used for the PCR. TCRdb's table, derived via immunoSEQ multiplex PCR, lists solely in-frame clones and lacks some. The sample lists around 80,000 clones, approximately 60% seen once, with 3.5% to 4.5% in the top ten. Sequences were obtained from PBMCs. The receptor source for this set is a male donor in good health and CMV-seropositive.

This chain joins TRBV10-3 and TRBJ2-5; no clear D gene. V lost 3 bases and J 3 bases, leaving 2 bases between the germline ends. This CDR3 contains 11 residues. CDR1 is ENHRY and CDR2 is SYGVKD in the germline V gene. In DNA form, the CDR3 reads TGTGCCATCAGTGACAAAGAGACCCAGTACTTC. Encoded protein: CAISDKETQYF.

The genes are TRBV7-8 and TRBJ2-2; 8 nucleotides match TRBD1. The ends lost 0 bases at V and 6 bases at J; junction bases unmatched: 3. The CDR3 consists of 15 residues. Germline lookup yields CDR1 SGHVS and CDR2 FQNEAQ. In DNA, the CDR3 is TGTGCCAGCAGCTTAGCGACACAGGGGGCCGGGGAGCTGTTTTTT. This gives the protein CASSLATQGAGELFF. The complete variable domain, with remaining parts taken from reference TRBV7-8 and TRBJ2-2, reads GAGVSQSPRYKVAKRGQDVALRCDPISGHVSLFWYQQALGQGPEFLTYFQNEAQLDKSGLPSDRFFAERPEGSVSTLKIQRTQQEDSAVYLCASSLATQGAGELFFGEGSRLTVL.

This clone has only one observation. The chain links TRBV5-4 to TRBJ2-3, with D unclear. V was pared by 0 bases and J by 5 bases, with 7 bases between. CDR3 size: 13 residues. The germline CDR1 and CDR2 sequences are SGHNT and YYREEE (reference sequence). CDR3 DNA sequence: TGTGCCAGCAGCTTGGACACCATAGATACGCAGTATTTT. Amino acid sequence: CASSLDTIDTQYF. Using reference TRBV5-4 and TRBJ2-3 for the parts outside the CDR3, the full variable domain is ETGVTQSPTHLIKTRGQQVTLRCSSQSGHNTVSWYQQALGQGPQFIFQYYREEENGRGNFPPRFSGLQFPNYSSELNVNALELDDSALYLCASSLDTIDTQYFGPGTRLTVL.

This clone was seen a few times. In DNA, the CDR3 is TGTGCCAGCAGTGAACCGCCGGGAGAGTACAATGAGCAGTTCTTC. It codes for CASSEPPGEYNEQFF. This chain links TRBV6-1 with TRBJ2-1; tentative D call: TRBD2 (6 bases). CDR3 length: 15 amino acids. Trimming pared 2 bases from V and 4 bases from J, leaving 12 bases between. CDR1 is MNHNS and CDR2 is SASEGT in the germline V gene.

The chain joins TRBV28 to TRBJ2-3; no firm D call. V was cut by 8 bases and J by 0 bases, with 9 bases left in between. Germline V gene lookup returns CDR1 MDHEN and CDR2 SYDVKM. The CDR3 length is 13 residues. The CDR3 bases are TGTGCCAGCGAGAACCCTAGCACAGATACGCAGTATTTT. Protein product: CASENPSTDTQYF.

The genes are TRBV9 and TRBJ2-1; 14 nucleotides line up with TRBD2. V was clipped by 0 bases and J by 0 bases; unmatched bases: 8. This CDR3 contains 20 residues. CDR1 is SGDLS and CDR2 is YYNGEE in the germline V gene. The CDR3 is CASSVDGTSGGGSSYNEQFF. The CDR3 nucleotides read TGTGCCAGCAGCGTAGACGGGACTAGCGGGGGCGGGAGCTCCTACAATGAGCAGTTCTTC.

The chain joins TRBV28 to TRBJ2-4, with a tentative D call TRBD1 (6 bases). Trimming removed 10 bases from V and 0 bases from J, with 10 bases in between. The CDR3 has 13 residues. Germline V gives CDR1 MDHEN, CDR2 SYDVKM. The CDR3 coding sequence is TGTGCCACAAACAGGGAAGCCAAAAACATTCAGTACTTC. As protein: CATNREAKNIQYF. The variable domain in full, with the rest retrieved from reference TRBV28 and TRBJ2-4, is DVKVTQSSRYLVKRTGEKVFLECVQDMDHENMFWYRQDPGLGLRLIYFSYDVKMKEKGDIPEGYSVSREKKERFSLILESASTNQTSMYLCATNREAKNIQYFGAGTRLSVL.

V and J are TRBV7-9 and TRBJ1-1; D not resolved. V was pared by 2 bases and J by 0 bases, with 4 bases between. Germline V gives CDR1 SEHNR, CDR2 FQNEAQ (reference sequence). The CDR3 spans 13 residues. CDR3 nucleotides: TGTGCCAGCAGCTTACAGATGAACACTGAAGCTTTCTTT. It specifies CASSLQMNTEAFF.

This rearrangement joins TRBV29-1 to TRBJ2-5; D remains unclear. CDR1 SQVTM and CDR2 ANQGSEA come from the germline V gene. V shed 2 bases and J shed 4 bases, with 11 bases lying between them. This CDR3 comprises 13 residues. CDR3 in amino acids: CSVETLMLETQYF. The CDR3 DNA reads as TGCAGCGTTGAAACTCTGATGCTAGAGACCCAGTACTTC.

The chain couples TRBV18 to TRBJ2-7, with 8 bases fitting TRBD1. V was pared by 3 bases and J by 6 bases, with 7 bases of the junction left unmatched. The germline gives CDR1 KGHSH, CDR2 LQKENI. CDR3 length equals 14 residues. The CDR3 region is CASSPETGGGEQYF. The CDR3 region has the DNA TGTGCCAGCTCACCCGAAACAGGGGGAGGCGAGCAGTACTTC. Using reference TRBV18 and TRBJ2-7 for the parts outside the CDR3, the full variable domain is NAGVMQNPRHLVRRRGQEARLRCSPMKGHSHVYWYRQLPEEGLKFMVYLQKENIIDESGMPKERFSAEFPKEGPSILRIQQVVRGDSAAYFCASSPETGGGEQYFGPGTRLTVT.

This clone appeared once. This chain uses TRBV6-5 with TRBJ1-1, with D maybe TRBD1 (6 bases). V lost 6 bases to trimming and J lost 0 bases, with 8 bases between them. The CDR3 sequence is 13 residues long. The V gene's germline CDR1 is MNHEY and CDR2 SVGAGI. The CDR3 reads CASSTGMNTEAFF. The CDR3 DNA follows: TGTGCCAGCAGCACAGGGATGAACACTGAAGCTTTCTTT.

The chain links TRBV7-2 to TRBJ2-5; TRBD1 matches 9 bases. This CDR3 has 15 residues. CDR1 is SGHTA, CDR2 FQGNSA, per germline. V was clipped by 1 base and J by 2 bases; unmatched bases: 2. The CDR3: CASSLGQGGQETQYF. The CDR3 nucleotides read TGTGCCAGCAGCTTAGGACAGGGGGGACAAGAGACCCAGTACTTC.

The CDR3 DNA is TGTGCCAGCAGTTTCGACCCTCCGGGACAGGGGGCTGGGGGCAATCAGCCCCAGCATTTT. Amino acid sequence: CASSFDPPGQGAGGNQPQHF. The rearrangement joins TRBV27 to TRBJ1-5, with 12 bases identical to TRBD1. Trimming removed 3 bases from V and 2 bases from J; junction bases left unmatched: 14. CDR3 length: 20 residues. CDR1 and CDR2 (germline): MNHEY, SMNVEV (reference sequence).

CDR3 amino acids: CASGLAIGGPIYGYTF. The DNA of the CDR3 is TGTGCTAGTGGTTTGGCAATCGGAGGGCCAATCTATGGCTACACCTTC. The chain recombines TRBV12-5 with TRBJ1-2; D gene ambiguous. V was trimmed by 1 base and J by 4 bases, leaving 16 bases between them. This CDR3 is 16 amino acids long. Germline V gives CDR1 LGHNT, CDR2 FRNRAP.

The chain recombines TRBV5-1 with TRBJ2-1; the D gene is possibly TRBD2 (6 bases). Trimming took off 0 bases at V and 3 bases at J, with 19 bases between the two ends. The CDR3 has 18 residues. Germline-derived CDR1 and CDR2 are SGHRS and YFSETQ. Here the CDR3 reads CASSLDPRRRDSYNEQFF. The CDR3 coding sequence is TGCGCCAGCAGCTTGGACCCCAGGAGGCGGGATAGCTACAATGAGCAGTTCTTC.

The rearrangement joins TRBV7-6 to TRBJ2-1; the match to TRBD2 covers 7 bases. The ends lost 2 bases at V and 6 bases at J; junction bases unmatched: 7. The CDR3 has 15 amino acids. Germline V gene sequence: CDR1 SGHVS, CDR2 FNYEAQ. The CDR3: CASSLLGGRVNEQFF. CDR3 nucleotides: TGTGCCAGCAGCTTATTGGGGGGGAGGGTCAATGAGCAGTTCTTC.

The rearrangement uses TRBV21-1 and TRBJ2-7; the listed D gene, TRBD2, was not tested against the DNA. TRBV21-1 is a recognized pseudogene. The CDR3 runs 21 residues. CDR3 amino acids: CASSNGGLAASYIVPPYEQYF. For the CDR3, the DNA is TGTGCCAGCAGCAATGGAGGACTAGCGGCTTCCTATATTGTCCCACCCTACGAGCAGTACTTC.

This chain joins TRBV25-1 and TRBJ2-3, with 11 bases lining up with TRBD2. This CDR3 has 16 amino acids. Germline CDR1 is MGHDK and CDR2 is SYGVNS. With 8 bases clipped from V and 4 bases from J, the junction kept 11 bases outside the gene matches. For the CDR3, the DNA is TGTGCCAGCGCTACCCCTAGCGGGGGGTATGCAGATACGCAGTATTTT. As protein: CASATPSGGYADTQYF. Variable domain in full (rest from reference TRBV25-1 and TRBJ2-3): EADIYQTPRYLVIGTGKKITLECSQTMGHDKMYWYQQDPGMELHLIHYSYGVNSTEKGDLSSESTVSRIRTEHFPLTLESARPSHTSQYLCASATPSGGYADTQYFGPGTRLTVL.